Listed below are T cell receptor beta chains from one sample, sequenced in a study of cytomegalovirus exposure and HLA in healthy donors. The protocol was immunoSEQ multiplex PCR, while the TCRdb copy is restricted to in-frame clones and leaves out a portion. The sample records about 43,000 clones, 64% being singletons. Source material: PBMCs. The receptor source for this set is a human donor in good health. Both conserved end residues are part of each CDR3. A D gene is named only where the DNA matches it firmly. Expanded clones are given a class, and other clones once, few, many or no size at all.

v_gene,d_gene,abundance,j_gene,len,CDR3aa,CDR3nt
TRBV5-1,-,-,TRBJ1-6,14,CASSSRDYNSPLHF,TGCGCCAGCAGCTCCCGGGACTATAATTCACCCCTCCACTTT
TRBV6-7,-,-,TRBJ2-7,15,CASSYEEGTEYEQYF,TGTGCCAGCAGTTACGAGGAGGGGACGGAATACGAGCAGTACTTC
TRBV18,TRBD1,-,TRBJ2-7,15,CASSPMGQGISEQYF,TGTGCCAGCTCACCAATGGGACAGGGAATTAGCGAGCAGTACTTC
TRBV6-5,-,-,TRBJ1-5,14,CASSYSRGGQPQHF,TGTGCCAGCAGTTACTCCCGGGGTGGACAGCCCCAGCATTTT
TRBV7-2,-,-,TRBJ2-3,16,CASSLALVYSTDTQYF,TGTGCCAGCAGCTTAGCTCTAGTCTATAGTACAGATACGCAGTATTTT
TRBV4-1,-,-,TRBJ2-3,14,CASSSGGATDTQYF,TGCGCCAGCAGCTCCGGCGGAGCCACAGATACGCAGTATTTT
TRBV7-2,TRBD1,-,TRBJ2-7,15,CASSSTGTGGLEQYF,TGTGCCAGCAGCTCGACCGGGACAGGGGGCCTCGAGCAGTACTTC
TRBV4-1,-,-,TRBJ1-2,14,CASSQVQGAYGYTF,TGCGCCAGCAGCCAAGTCCAGGGCGCCTATGGCTACACCTTC
TRBV6-6,-,-,TRBJ2-3,14,CASGAIDPTDTQYF,TGTGCCAGCGGGGCAATCGACCCCACAGATACGCAGTATTTT
TRBV5-1,TRBD1,-,TRBJ1-2,16,CASSFSGPGQGAGYTF,TGCGCCAGCAGCTTCTCCGGTCCGGGACAGGGGGCTGGCTACACCTTC
TRBV15,-,-,TRBJ1-1,14,CATSRDQGLTEAFF,TGTGCCACCAGCAGAGACCAGGGGCTCACTGAAGCTTTCTTT
TRBV13,TRBD1,-,TRBJ1-3,15,CASRQQGISGNTIYF,TGTGCCAGCAGGCAACAGGGGATCTCTGGAAACACCATATATTTT
TRBV4-3,-,few,TRBJ1-4,15,CASSPTFGADEKLFF,TGCGCCAGCAGCCCGACCTTCGGAGCGGATGAAAAACTGTTTTTT
TRBV5-1,-,-,TRBJ1-3,15,CASSLDGLTGNTIYF,TGCGCCAGCAGCTTGGACGGACTCACTGGAAACACCATATATTTT
TRBV5-4,-,-,TRBJ2-1,12,CASSRQMNEQFF,TGTGCCAGCAGCCGACAGATGAATGAGCAGTTCTTC
TRBV7-9,TRBD2,-,TRBJ2-3,14,CASSLTGGTDTQYF,TGTGCCAGCAGCTTAACGGGGGGGACAGATACGCAGTATTTT
TRBV2,TRBD1,-,TRBJ1-1,11,CASRRDSEAFF,TGTGCCAGCAGACGGGACAGTGAAGCTTTCTTT
TRBV10-3,TRBD1,-,TRBJ1-2,14,CAISPGQGAGGYTF,TGTGCCATCAGTCCGGGACAGGGGGCAGGAGGCTACACCTTC
TRBV19,-,-,TRBJ2-7,15,CASSIAGATLYEQYF,TGTGCCAGTAGTATTGCGGGGGCTACTCTCTACGAGCAGTACTTC
TRBV29-1,-,few,TRBJ2-1,14,CSVGKRDNYNEQFF,TGCAGCGTTGGCAAGCGGGACAACTACAATGAGCAGTTCTTC
TRBV2,TRBD1,-,TRBJ1-6,14,CASNRWTGNSPLHF,TGTGCCAGCAATCGGTGGACAGGGAATTCACCCCTCCACTTT
TRBV7-9,TRBD1,few,TRBJ1-3,13,CASGQGSGNTIYF,TGTGCATCGGGACAGGGATCTGGAAACACCATATATTTT
TRBV7-6,-,-,TRBJ2-7,14,CASTLGQSSYEQYF,TGTGCCAGCACCCTAGGCCAGTCCTCCTACGAGCAGTACTTC
TRBV19,TRBD1,-,TRBJ1-2,14,CASSIDRVDYGYTF,TGTGCCAGTAGTATCGACAGGGTTGACTATGGCTACACCTTC
TRBV12-5,-,-,TRBJ2-2,13,CASGLPSTGELFF,TGTGCTAGTGGTTTGCCGAGCACCGGGGAGCTGTTTTTT
TRBV29-1,-,-,TRBJ2-7,12,CSAQTRVYEQYF,TGCAGCGCCCAGACTAGAGTCTACGAGCAGTACTTC
TRBV5-5,-,-,TRBJ2-7,11,CASQAYYEQYF,TGTGCCAGTCAGGCGTACTACGAGCAGTACTTC
TRBV5-1,-,-,TRBJ1-2,14,CASSLWGEVGGYTF,TGCGCCAGCAGCTTGTGGGGGGAAGTTGGTGGCTACACCTTC
TRBV6-5,-,-,TRBJ1-2,15,CASSSPFERSYGYTF,TGTGCCAGCAGTTCTCCTTTCGAGAGGAGCTATGGCTACACCTTC
TRBV10-3,TRBD2,-,TRBJ2-2,18,CAISETPPSGGAFGELFF,TGTGCCATCAGTGAAACCCCCCCTAGCGGGGGGGCCTTCGGGGAGCTGTTTTTT
TRBV6-1,-,few,TRBJ2-1,13,CASTRQAWDEQFF,TGTGCCAGCACCCGACAGGCGTGGGATGAGCAGTTCTTC
TRBV7-2,TRBD1,-,TRBJ1-2,14,CASSWDRGAYGYTF,TGTGCCAGCAGCTGGGACAGGGGCGCCTATGGCTACACCTTC
TRBV10-3,-,-,TRBJ2-2,14,CAITRTTNTGELFF,TGTGCCATCACTAGGACTACCAACACCGGGGAGCTGTTTTTT
TRBV5-1,-,once,TRBJ2-2,14,CASSWAGNTGELFF,TGCGCCAGCAGCTGGGCGGGGAACACCGGGGAGCTGTTTTTT
TRBV18,-,-,TRBJ1-5,16,CASSPVRQGHSQPQHF,TGTGCCAGCTCCCCCGTCCGGCAGGGTCATAGTCAGCCCCAGCATTTT
TRBV7-2,-,once,TRBJ2-7,11,CASSLYYEQYF,TGTGCCAGCAGCTTATACTACGAGCAGTACTTC
TRBV5-1,-,-,TRBJ2-3,13,CASQRVRADTQYF,TGCGCCAGTCAGAGGGTTCGGGCAGATACGCAGTATTTT
TRBV4-1,-,-,TRBJ1-1,13,CASRTTVYTEAFF,TGCGCCAGCAGGACGACAGTCTACACTGAAGCTTTCTTT
TRBV7-2,TRBD2,-,TRBJ2-5,15,CASSRAGALQETQYF,TGTGCCAGCAGCAGAGCGGGGGCCCTGCAAGAGACCCAGTACTTC
TRBV11-2,-,-,TRBJ1-1,11,CASRLLAEAFF,TGTGCCAGCAGGTTACTCGCTGAAGCTTTCTTT
TRBV12-1,-,-,TRBJ2-1,14,CASSPSTGLCEQFF,TGTGCCAGCAGCCCATCAACAGGGTTATGTGAGCAGTTCTTC
TRBV5-4,TRBD1,once,TRBJ2-7,13,CASSWDSSYEQYF,TGTGCCAGCAGCTGGGACAGCTCCTACGAGCAGTACTTC
TRBV15,TRBD1,-,TRBJ2-5,15,CATSRDRGRQETQYF,TGTGCCACCAGTCGCGACAGGGGTCGACAAGAGACCCAGTACTTC
TRBV6-5,TRBD1,once,TRBJ2-3,15,CASRKTGGGTDTQYF,TGTGCCAGCAGGAAGACAGGGGGCGGCACAGATACGCAGTATTTT